One sample yielded the 13 T cell receptor beta chains listed below, sequenced in a study of cytomegalovirus exposure and HLA in healthy donors. The PCR contained 60 Vbeta and 13 Jbeta primers. Measured with immunoSEQ multiplex PCR; TCRdb has only the in-frame clones, and not every one. This sample carries roughly 160,000 clones, almost 85% of them seen once, and the ten largest clones take under 0.4%. The specimen sequenced was PBMCs. The receptor source for this set is a boy under 10 years old in good health and CMV-seronegative.

This sequence joins TRBV19 and TRBJ1-2; D unclear. The CDR3 extends over 15 amino acids. V was trimmed by 1 base and J by 4 bases, leaving 13 bases between them. Germline V gives CDR1 LNHDA, CDR2 SQIVND (reference sequence). The CDR3 sequence is CASSIVAGRFYGYTF. The CDR3 bases are TGTGCCAGTAGTATAGTCGCGGGGAGGTTCTATGGCTACACCTTC.

The rearrangement joins TRBV27 to TRBJ2-7, with a tentative D call TRBD1 (7 bases). Deletions cut 3 bases from V and 1 base from J, with 16 bases between. There are 16 residues in the CDR3. Germline V gene lookup returns CDR1 MNHEY and CDR2 SMNVEV (reference sequence). CDR3 DNA: TGTGCCAGCAGTTTGAGGTCGGCAGGGGGGTCCTACGAGCAGTACTTC. Residues: CASSLRSAGGSYEQYF.

About this clone itself: The junction departs from germline at one end; a sequencing error may be responsible. V usage is TRBV7-2 and J usage is TRBJ2-7; 7 nucleotides agree with TRBD2. There are 13 residues in the CDR3. CDR1 and CDR2 (germline): SGHTA, FQGNSA. CDR3 sequence: CASSLAQRDRVIF. In DNA, the CDR3 is TGTGCCAGCAGCTTAGCCCAGCGGGATCGGGTGATATTC.

The chain combines TRBV30 with TRBJ2-1, with D perhaps matching TRBD2 (6 bases). Germline V gene data show CDR1 as GTSNPN and CDR2 as SVGIG (reference sequence). This CDR3 region has 17 residues. V dropped 2 bases and J dropped 4 bases, with 21 bases sitting between them. CDR3 sequence reads: CAWSSPVTSPSYNEQFF. The CDR3 DNA is TGTGCCTGGAGTTCCCCCGTGACTAGTCCCTCTTACAATGAGCAGTTCTTC.

The gene calls are TRBV5-1 and TRBJ2-1, with 7 bases fitting TRBD2. The CDR3 spans 15 residues. The trim removed 0 bases at V and 7 bases at J, leaving 7 bases unmatched. Germline V gene sequence: CDR1 SGHRS, CDR2 YFSETQ. The CDR3 DNA sequence: TGCGCCAGCAGCTTGGTCGCGGGAGAAGAAAATGAGCAGTTCTTC. Amino acid sequence: CASSLVAGEENEQFF.

The chain is built from TRBV11-1 and TRBJ2-7; 7 bases agree with TRBD1. Germline CDR1 reads SGHAT; CDR2 reads FQDESV (reference sequence). V was clipped by 5 bases and J by 7 bases; unmatched bases: 11. The CDR3 runs to 14 residues. The CDR3 here is CASSANPGGGEQYF. CDR3 bases: TGTGCCAGCAGCGCCAACCCAGGGGGTGGGGAGCAGTACTTC.

The chain combines TRBV29-1 with TRBJ2-3; 8 positions agree with TRBD2. Germline V gene lookup returns CDR1 SQVTM and CDR2 ANQGSEA. V was pared by 1 base and J by 1 base, with 4 bases of the junction left unmatched. The CDR3 contains 15 residues. The CDR3 DNA is TGCAGCGTTGAAGGGGGACTAGGGGGCACAGATACGCAGTATTTT. Translated: CSVEGGLGGTDTQYF.

V is TRBV28 and J is TRBJ2-7; 10 positions match TRBD2. This CDR3 is built from 17 residues. CDR1 MDHEN and CDR2 SYDVKM come from the germline V gene. Trimming cost V 1 base and J 7 bases; bases outside gene matches: 13. The CDR3 is CASSLLELAGSPGEQYF. In DNA, the CDR3 is TGTGCCAGCAGTTTATTGGAACTAGCGGGATCGCCGGGAGAGCAGTACTTC.

V usage is TRBV5-1 and J usage is TRBJ2-1, with a weak D call TRBD1 (7 bases). The length of the CDR3 is 15 residues. V was shortened by 4 bases and J by 0 bases, with 11 bases between the two germline ends. The germline V gene encodes CDR1 SGHRS and CDR2 YFSETQ. CDR3 nucleotides: TGCGCCAGCAGCCGGGGGACAGACTCCTACAATGAGCAGTTCTTC. Translated, it gives CASSRGTDSYNEQFF.

This clone appeared a single time. The chain links TRBV7-8 to TRBJ1-2; maybe TRBD1 (6 bases). Between the trimmed V and J ends, which lost 2 bases and 4 bases, there was a span of 8 bases. Germline CDR1 SGHVS, CDR2 FQNEAQ. The CDR3 has 13 amino acids. The CDR3 region is CASSLTGSYGYTF. CDR3 bases: TGTGCCAGCAGCTTAACAGGGAGCTATGGCTACACCTTC.

V gene TRBV4-1 combines with J gene TRBJ2-7; 8 bases match TRBD2. Germline V gene data show CDR1 as MGHRA and CDR2 as YSYEKL. The CDR3 covers 15 residues. The ends lost 4 bases at V and 2 bases at J; junction bases unmatched: 7. In DNA, the CDR3 is TGCGCCAGCAGCCTGGGACTAGGGATTACCTACGAGCAGTACTTC. It yields the protein CASSLGLGITYEQYF.

The gene calls are TRBV6-5 and TRBJ2-5, with TRBD2 matching over 10 bases. Per the germline V gene, CDR1 is MNHEY and CDR2 is SVGAGI. V lost 0 bases, J lost 8 bases, and 9 bases stayed unmatched. This CDR3 is 16 amino acids long. CDR3 residues: CASSYSGLAGESTQYF. The CDR3 nucleotides are TGTGCCAGCAGTTACTCAGGCCTAGCGGGAGAAAGTACCCAGTACTTC.

This clone was observed a single time. The chain employs TRBV6-5 and TRBJ2-1; possible D gene TRBD2, 5 bases. CDR3 length: 13 amino acids. The V gene's germline CDR1 is MNHEY and CDR2 SVGAGI. V lost 11 bases to trimming and J lost 0 bases, with 11 bases between them. The CDR3 spells CAAGLSSYNEQFF. The CDR3 DNA follows: TGTGCCGCGGGCCTGAGCTCCTACAATGAGCAGTTCTTC.